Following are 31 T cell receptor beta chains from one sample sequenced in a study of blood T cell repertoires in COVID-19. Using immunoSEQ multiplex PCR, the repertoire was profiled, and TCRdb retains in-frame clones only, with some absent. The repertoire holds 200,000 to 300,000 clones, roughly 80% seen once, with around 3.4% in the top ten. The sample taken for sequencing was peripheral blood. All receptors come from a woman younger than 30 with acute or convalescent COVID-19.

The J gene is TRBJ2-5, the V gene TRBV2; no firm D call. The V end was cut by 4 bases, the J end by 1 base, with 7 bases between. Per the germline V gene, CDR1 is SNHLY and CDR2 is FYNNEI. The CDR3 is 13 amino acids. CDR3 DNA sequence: TGTGCCAGCAGTGGGAGCCCCCAAGAGACCCAGTACTTC. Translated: CASSGSPQETQYF.

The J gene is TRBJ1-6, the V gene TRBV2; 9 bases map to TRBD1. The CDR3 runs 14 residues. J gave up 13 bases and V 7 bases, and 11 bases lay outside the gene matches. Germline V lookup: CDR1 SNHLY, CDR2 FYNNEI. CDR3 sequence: CASKTTGGYRPLHF. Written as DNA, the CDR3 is TGTGCCAGCAAGACGACAGGGGGGTACCGGCCCCTCCACTTT.

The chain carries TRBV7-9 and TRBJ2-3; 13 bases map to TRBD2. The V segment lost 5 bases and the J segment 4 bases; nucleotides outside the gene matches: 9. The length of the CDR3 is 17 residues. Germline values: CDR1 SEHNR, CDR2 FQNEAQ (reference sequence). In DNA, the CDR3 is TGTGCCAGCAGCCCGGGACTAGCGGGACCTAGGGCAGATACGCAGTATTTT. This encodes CASSPGLAGPRADTQYF.

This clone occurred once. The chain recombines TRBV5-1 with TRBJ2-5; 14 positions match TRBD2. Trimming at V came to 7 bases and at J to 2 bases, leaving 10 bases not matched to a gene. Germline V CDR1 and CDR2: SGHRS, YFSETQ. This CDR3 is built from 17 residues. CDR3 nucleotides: TGCGCCAGCTCCGGGACTAGCGGGAGCCCTTGGCAAGAGACCCAGTACTTC. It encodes CASSGTSGSPWQETQYF.

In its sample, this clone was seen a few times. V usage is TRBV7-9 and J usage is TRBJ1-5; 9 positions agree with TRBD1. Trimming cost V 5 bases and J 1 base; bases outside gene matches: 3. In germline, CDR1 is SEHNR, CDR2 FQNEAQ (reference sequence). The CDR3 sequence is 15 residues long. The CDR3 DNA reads TGTGCCAGCAGCCCGGACAGGGGAAGCAATCAGCCCCAGCATTTT. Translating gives CASSPDRGSNQPQHF.

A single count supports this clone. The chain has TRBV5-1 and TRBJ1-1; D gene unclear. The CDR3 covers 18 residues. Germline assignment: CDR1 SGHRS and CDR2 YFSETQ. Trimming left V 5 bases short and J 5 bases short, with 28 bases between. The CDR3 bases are TGCGCCAGCAGAAAAATGGGCTCGGTTTCGCTTATCAGGACTGAAGCTTTCTTT. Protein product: CASRKMGSVSLIRTEAFF. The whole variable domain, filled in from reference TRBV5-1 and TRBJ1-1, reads KAGVTQTPRYLIKTRGQQVTLSCSPISGHRSVSWYQQTPGQGLQFLFEYFSETQRNKGNFPGRFSGRQFSNSRSEMNVSTLELGDSALYLCASRKMGSVSLIRTEAFFGQGTRLTVV.

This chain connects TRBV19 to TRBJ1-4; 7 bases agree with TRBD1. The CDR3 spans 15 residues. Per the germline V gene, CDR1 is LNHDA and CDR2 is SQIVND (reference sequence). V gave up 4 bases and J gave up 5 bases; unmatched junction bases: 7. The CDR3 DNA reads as TGTGCCAGTAGTAGGCCAGGGGGTGTGAATGAAAAACTGTTTTTT. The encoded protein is CASSRPGGVNEKLFF.

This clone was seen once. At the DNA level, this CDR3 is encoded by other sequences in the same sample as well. CDR3 protein: CASSIGPSYEQYF. CDR3 nucleotide sequence: TGTGCCAGTAGTATAGGGCCCTCCTACGAGCAGTACTTC. The V and J genes are TRBV19 and TRBJ2-7, with D unclear. CDR1 is LNHDA and CDR2 is SQIVND in the germline V gene (reference sequence). This CDR3 has 13 amino acids. V lost 1 base to trimming and J lost 0 bases, with 4 bases between them.

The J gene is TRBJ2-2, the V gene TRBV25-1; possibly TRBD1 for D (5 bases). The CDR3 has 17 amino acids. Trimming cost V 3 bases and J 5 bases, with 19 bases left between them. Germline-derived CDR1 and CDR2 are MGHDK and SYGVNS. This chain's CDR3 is CASSDSLGRVRTGELFF. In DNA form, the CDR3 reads TGTGCCAGCAGTGACTCCCTCGGCAGGGTGAGAACCGGGGAGCTGTTTTTT.

CDR3 DNA sequence: TGCGCCAGCAGCCAAGATGCAAAGACAGGGTCTGATCAGCCCCAGCATTTT. Its protein product is CASSQDAKTGSDQPQHF. The gene calls are TRBV4-3 and TRBJ1-5; 7 bases are a match to TRBD1. Germline V gene lookup returns CDR1 LGHNA and CDR2 YSLEER. The CDR3 runs 17 residues. J was trimmed by 5 bases and V by 0 bases; bases with no gene match: 10.

The CDR3, as DNA: TGTGCTAGTGGGGGGACAGGGTATCAGCCCCAGCATTTT. Translating gives CASGGTGYQPQHF. This chain joins TRBV12-5 and TRBJ1-5, with 9 bases identical to TRBD1. CDR1 is LGHNT and CDR2 is FRNRAP in the germline V gene. This CDR3 has 13 amino acids. V shed 6 bases, J shed 5 bases, and the junction held 2 bases outside the gene matches.

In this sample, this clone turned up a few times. The CDR3 protein is CASSQIPTGRNPYEQYF. In nucleotides, the CDR3 is TGTGCCAGCAGCCAAATACCGACAGGGAGGAATCCCTACGAGCAGTACTTC. The chain carries TRBV14 and TRBJ2-7; the D gene is possibly TRBD1 (7 bases). Germline CDR1 SGHDN, CDR2 FVKESK. The length of the CDR3 is 17 residues. Trimming cost V 2 bases and J 2 bases, with 19 bases left between them.

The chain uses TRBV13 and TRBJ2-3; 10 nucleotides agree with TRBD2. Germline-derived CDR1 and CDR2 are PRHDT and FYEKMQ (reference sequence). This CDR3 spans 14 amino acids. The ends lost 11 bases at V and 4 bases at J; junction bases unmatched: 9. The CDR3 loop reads CAGGLAGVPDTQYF. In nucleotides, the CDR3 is TGTGCCGGCGGGCTAGCGGGAGTCCCAGATACGCAGTATTTT.

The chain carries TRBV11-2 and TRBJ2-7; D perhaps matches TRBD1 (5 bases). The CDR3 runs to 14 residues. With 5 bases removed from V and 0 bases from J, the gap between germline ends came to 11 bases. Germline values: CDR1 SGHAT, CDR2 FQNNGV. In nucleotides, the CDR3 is TGTGCCAGCAGCCGGACGGACAACTCCTACGAGCAGTACTTC. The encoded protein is CASSRTDNSYEQYF.

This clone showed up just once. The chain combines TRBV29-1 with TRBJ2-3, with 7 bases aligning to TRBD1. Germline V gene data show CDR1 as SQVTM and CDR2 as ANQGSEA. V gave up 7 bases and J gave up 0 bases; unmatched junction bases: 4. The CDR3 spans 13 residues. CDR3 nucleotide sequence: TGCAGCGCCCCGGGACAGAGCACAGATACGCAGTATTTT. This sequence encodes CSAPGQSTDTQYF.

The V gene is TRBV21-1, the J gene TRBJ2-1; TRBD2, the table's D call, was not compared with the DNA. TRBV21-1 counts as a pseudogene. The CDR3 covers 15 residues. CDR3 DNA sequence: TGTGCCAGCAGCAGCGGGACTAACCCCTACAATGAGCAGTTCTTC. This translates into CASSSGTNPYNEQFF.

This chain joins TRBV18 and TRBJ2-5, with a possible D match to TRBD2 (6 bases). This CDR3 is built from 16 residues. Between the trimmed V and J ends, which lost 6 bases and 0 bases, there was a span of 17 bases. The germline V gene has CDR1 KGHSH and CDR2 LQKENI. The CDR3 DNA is TGTGCCAGCTCTCCGAATCTAGCGACTTACCAAGAGACCCAGTACTTC. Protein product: CASSPNLATYQETQYF.

CDR3 in DNA: TGTGCCAGTAGTGTCGGACTAGCGGGAGGTTTCTCTGGGGCCAACGTCCTGACTTTC. This gives the protein CASSVGLAGGFSGANVLTF. The chain employs TRBV19 and TRBJ2-6; 14 bases are shared with TRBD2. The germline CDR1 and CDR2 sequences are LNHDA and SQIVND (reference sequence). V trimming: 5 bases; J trimming: 0 bases; junction bases outside the gene matches: 6. This CDR3 has 19 residues.

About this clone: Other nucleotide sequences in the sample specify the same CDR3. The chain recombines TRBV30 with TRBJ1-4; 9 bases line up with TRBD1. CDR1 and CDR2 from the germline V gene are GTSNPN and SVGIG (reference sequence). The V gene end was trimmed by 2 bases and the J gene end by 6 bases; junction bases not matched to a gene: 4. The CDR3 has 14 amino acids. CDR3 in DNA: TGTGCCTGGAGTCGCCGGGACAGGGATGAAAAACTGTTTTTT. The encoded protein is CAWSRRDRDEKLFF.

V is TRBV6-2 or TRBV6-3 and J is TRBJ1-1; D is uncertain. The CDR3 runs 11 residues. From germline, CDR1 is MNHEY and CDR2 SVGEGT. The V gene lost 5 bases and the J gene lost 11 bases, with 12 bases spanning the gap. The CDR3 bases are TGTGCCAGCAGTCCCGGGAGGGTGGCTTTCTTT. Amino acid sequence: CASSPGRVAFF.

CDR3 sequence (DNA): TGTGCCAGCAGTTACAGGAGCGGGGGTTTCTACGAGCAGTACTTC. Its protein product is CASSYRSGGFYEQYF. The chain couples TRBV6-2 or TRBV6-3 to TRBJ2-7; TRBD2 aligns across 8 bases. In germline, CDR1 is MNHEY, CDR2 SVGEGT. The CDR3 loop spans 15 amino acids. V was clipped by 2 bases and J by 3 bases; unmatched bases: 6.

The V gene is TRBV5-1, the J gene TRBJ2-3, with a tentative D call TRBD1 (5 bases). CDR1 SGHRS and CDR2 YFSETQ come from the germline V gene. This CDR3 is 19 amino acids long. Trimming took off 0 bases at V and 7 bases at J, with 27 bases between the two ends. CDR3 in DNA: TGCGCCAGCAGCTTGGACTCCGCCTCAAGGGCATCAGGGATTAATACGCAGTATTTT. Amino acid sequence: CASSLDSASRASGINTQYF.

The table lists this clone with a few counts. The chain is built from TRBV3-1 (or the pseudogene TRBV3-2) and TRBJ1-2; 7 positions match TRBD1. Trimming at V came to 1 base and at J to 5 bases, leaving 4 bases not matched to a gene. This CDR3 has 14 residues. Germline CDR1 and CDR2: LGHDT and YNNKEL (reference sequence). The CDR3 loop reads CASSQVEGAYGYTF. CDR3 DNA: TGTGCCAGCAGCCAAGTGGAGGGGGCGTATGGCTACACCTTC.

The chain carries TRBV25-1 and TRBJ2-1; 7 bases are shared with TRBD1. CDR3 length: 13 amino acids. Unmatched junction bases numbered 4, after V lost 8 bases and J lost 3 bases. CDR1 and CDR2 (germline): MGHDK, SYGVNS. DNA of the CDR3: TGTGCCAGCCAGGACAGGATCTACAATGAGCAGTTCTTC. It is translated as CASQDRIYNEQFF.

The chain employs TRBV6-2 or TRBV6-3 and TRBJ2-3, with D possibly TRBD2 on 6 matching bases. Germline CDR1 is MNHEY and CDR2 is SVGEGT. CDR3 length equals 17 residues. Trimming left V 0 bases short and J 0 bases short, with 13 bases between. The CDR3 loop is CASSYSGAGYSTDTQYF. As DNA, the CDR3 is TGTGCCAGCAGTTACTCGGGAGCGGGCTATAGCACAGATACGCAGTATTTT.

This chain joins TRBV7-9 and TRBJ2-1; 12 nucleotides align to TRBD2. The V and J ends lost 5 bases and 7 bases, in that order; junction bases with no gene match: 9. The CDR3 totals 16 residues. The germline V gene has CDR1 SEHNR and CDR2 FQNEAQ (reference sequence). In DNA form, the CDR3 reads TGTGCCAGCAGCGTAAAATCTAGCGGGAGGGGGAATGAGCAGTTCTTC. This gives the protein CASSVKSSGRGNEQFF.

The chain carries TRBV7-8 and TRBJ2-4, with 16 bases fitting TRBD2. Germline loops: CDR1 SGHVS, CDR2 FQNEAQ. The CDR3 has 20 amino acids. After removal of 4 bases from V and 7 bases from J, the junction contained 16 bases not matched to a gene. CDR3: CASSSGEPGLAGGGNNIQYF. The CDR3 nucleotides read TGTGCCAGCAGCTCGGGCGAACCGGGACTAGCGGGAGGGGGAAATAACATTCAGTACTTC.

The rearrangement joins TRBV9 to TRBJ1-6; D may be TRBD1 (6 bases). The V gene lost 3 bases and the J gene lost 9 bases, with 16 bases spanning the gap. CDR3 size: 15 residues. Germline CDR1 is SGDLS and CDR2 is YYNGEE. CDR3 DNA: TGTGCCAGCAGCGCCGGGGGGGCGACGGTTTCACCCCTCCACTTT. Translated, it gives CASSAGGATVSPLHF.

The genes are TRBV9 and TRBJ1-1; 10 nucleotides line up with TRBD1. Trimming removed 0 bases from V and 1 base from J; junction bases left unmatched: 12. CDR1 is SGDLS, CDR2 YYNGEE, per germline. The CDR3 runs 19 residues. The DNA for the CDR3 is TGTGCCAGCAGCGTAGATCCCCTCGGGACAGGGGTTAGGAACACTGAAGCTTTCTTT. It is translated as CASSVDPLGTGVRNTEAFF.

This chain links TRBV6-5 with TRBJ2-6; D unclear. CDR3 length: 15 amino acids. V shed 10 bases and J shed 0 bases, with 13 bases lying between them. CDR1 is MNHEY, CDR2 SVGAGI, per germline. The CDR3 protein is CATEPRLSGANVLTF. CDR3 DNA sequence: TGTGCCACCGAGCCAAGACTCTCTGGGGCCAACGTCCTGACTTTC.

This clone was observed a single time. The CDR3 coding sequence is TGTGCCAGCAGGCCGGGACTAGCGGCTGTCAATGAGCAGTTCTTC. This encodes CASRPGLAAVNEQFF. The V gene is TRBV2, the J gene TRBJ2-1, with 11 bases lining up with TRBD2. Trimming cost V 6 bases and J 6 bases; bases outside gene matches: 7. CDR3 size: 15 residues. The germline V gene has CDR1 SNHLY and CDR2 FYNNEI.